The rows below give T cell receptor beta chains drawn from one sample of a study of T cell repertoires in cytomegalovirus infection. These receptors' antigens are unknown. TCRdb re-analysed the reads in MiXCR, keeping a single row per CDR3 protein. The sample has around 710,000 distinct CDR3 sequences, around 29% seen once. Material: cultured CD8+ T cells from PBMCs, obtained from culture after CMV antigen stimulation. These receptors originate from a human donor in good health (CMV status not recorded). Some clones in this sample may be carry-over from other donors' samples. Both conserved end residues are part of each CDR3. Fields, in order: D gene, J gene, clone size, V gene, CDR3 protein, CDR3 DNA. The D gene is left open where the match is weak. Rows give clone size only sometimes, using once, few, many, or a class for an expanded clone.

>.|TRBJ1-2|.|TRBV20-1
CSAPQGRGDYGYTF
TGCAGTGCTCCACAGGGCCGGGGTGACTATGGCTACACCTTC
>TRBD1|TRBJ2-4|.|TRBV4-3
CASSRGDRKIQYF
TGCGCCAGCAGCCGAGGGGACAGAAAGATTCAGTACTTC
>.|TRBJ1-6|.|TRBV27
CACTSRGLSSPLHF
TGTGCCTGCACCTCTCGGGGGCTCTCTTCACCCCTCCACTTT
>TRBD1|TRBJ1-5|many|TRBV4-3
CASSQVDRGDQPQHF
TGCGCCAGCAGCCAAGTCGACAGGGGAGATCAGCCCCAGCATTTT
>.|TRBJ2-3|few|TRBV20-1
CSAGQPSTDTQYF
TGCAGTGCTGGACAGCCGAGCACAGATACGCAGTATTTT
>.|TRBJ1-4|few|TRBV6-2/TRBV6-3
CASSLVGGNEKLFF
TGTGCCAGCAGTTTGGTTGGAGGGAATGAAAAACTGTTTTTT
>TRBD1|TRBJ2-3|.|TRBV18
CASSPERDRSTDTQYF
TGTGCCAGCTCACCAGAACGGGACAGAAGCACAGATACGCAGTATTTT
>.|TRBJ2-5|few|TRBV4-1
CASSQGWTQQETQYF
TGCGCCAGCAGCCAAGGGTGGACACAACAAGAGACCCAGTACTTC
>.|TRBJ1-2|few|TRBV14
CASSPGFPIYGYTF
TGTGCCAGCAGCCCAGGGTTCCCTATCTATGGCTACACCTTC
>TRBD1|TRBJ2-2|.|TRBV27
CASRDSWTGELFF
TGTGCCTCTCGGGACAGTTGGACCGGGGAGCTGTTTTTT
>.|TRBJ1-2|.|TRBV6-5
CASSYLGFRDYGYTF
TGTGCCAGCAGTTATCTGGGCTTTAGGGACTATGGCTACACCTTC
>.|TRBJ2-2|few|TRBV6-2/TRBV6-3
CASSGSTGELFF
TGTGCCAGCAGCGGGAGCACCGGGGAGCTGTTTTTT